One and the same sample provided the 24 T cell receptor beta chains below, sequenced in a study of identical twins. One entry per CDR3 protein, called by TCRdb with MiXCR from the 5' RACE reads. This sample has 400,000 to 550,000 distinct CDR3 sequences, with about 13% found just once. The data also belong to a second study, concerning yellow fever vaccine responses in identical twins.

Sequenced sample: CD4+ T cells sorted from blood. The receptors were gathered from a woman in her late teens or twenties in good health.

This clonotype was seen repeatedly, ten times or more. The junction differs from germline at one of its ends, possibly a read error. The chain links TRBV7-9 to TRBJ1-4; 9 nucleotides match TRBD1. CDR1 is SEHNR, CDR2 FQNEAQ, per germline (reference sequence). The CDR3 is 14 amino acids. The CDR3 reads CASSLDRGNEKLFF. In DNA, the CDR3 is TGCGCCAGCAGCTTGGACAGGGGAAATGAAAAACTGTTTTTT. Combining the CDR3 with reference TRBV7-9 and TRBJ1-4 gives the whole variable domain DTGVSQNPRHKITKRGQNVTFRCDPISEHNRLYWYRQTLGQGPEFLTYFQNEAQLEKSRLLSDRFSAERPKGSFSTLEIQRTEQGDSAMYLCASSLDRGNEKLFFGSGTQLSVL.

The genes are TRBV21-1 and TRBJ2-1. TRBV21-1 is labeled a pseudogene. This CDR3 has 14 amino acids. This chain's CDR3 is CASRSGRAYNEQFF. DNA for the CDR3: TGTGCCAGCAGGAGCGGGAGGGCCTACAATGAGCAGTTCTTC.

This sequence joins TRBV7-2 and TRBJ2-5, with D perhaps TRBD1 or TRBD2 (5 bases each). This CDR3 has 15 amino acids. CDR1 and CDR2 from the germline V gene are SGHTA and FQGNSA. Trimming stripped 5 bases from V and 1 base from J, with 14 bases between. CDR3 coding DNA: TGTGCCAGCAGCCCCCCGCCGGGACGCCAAGAGACCCAGTACTTC. This gives the protein CASSPPPGRQETQYF.

A few counts support this clonotype. This chain connects TRBV30 to TRBJ2-5; no clear D gene. CDR1 and CDR2 (germline): GTSNPN, SVGIG (reference sequence). The CDR3 spans 12 residues. With 4 bases removed from V and 0 bases from J, the gap between germline ends came to 6 bases. CDR3 loop: CAWTLNQETQYF. Written as DNA, the CDR3 is TGTGCCTGGACACTAAACCAAGAGACCCAGTACTTC.

This clonotype has more than one count but fewer than ten. This chain joins TRBV6-5 and TRBJ2-2, with TRBD2 identical over 10 bases. Germline-derived CDR1 and CDR2 are MNHEY and SVGAGI. J gave up 1 base and V 3 bases, and 2 bases lay outside the gene matches. The CDR3 length is 16 residues. CDR3 loop: CASSYSGGRNTGELFF. The DNA for the CDR3 is TGTGCCAGCAGTTATAGCGGGGGGAGGAACACCGGGGAGCTGTTTTTT.

The V gene is TRBV7-2, the J gene TRBJ2-3, with D tentatively TRBD2 (6 bases). Trimming left V 0 bases short and J 6 bases short, with 16 bases between. The CDR3 is 16 residues long. CDR1 and CDR2 from the germline V gene are SGHTA and FQGNSA. CDR3 in amino acids: CASSLASSGALDTQYF. The CDR3 DNA reads as TGTGCCAGCAGCTTAGCTAGTAGCGGTGCCCTTGATACGCAGTATTTT.

This clonotype has just a few counts. The V and J genes are TRBV4-2 and TRBJ2-3; 7 bases are shared with TRBD2. The CDR3 has 19 amino acids. Unmatched junction bases numbered 14, after V lost 1 base and J lost 1 base. Germline values: CDR1 LGHNA, CDR2 YNFKEQ. The CDR3 here is CASSQVGRSGVFGTDTQYF. The CDR3 nucleotides read TGTGCCAGCAGCCAAGTAGGGAGGAGCGGGGTGTTTGGCACAGATACGCAGTATTTT.

The rearrangement uses TRBV15 and TRBJ2-1, with D perhaps TRBD2 (5 bases). With 0 bases removed from V and 8 bases from J, the gap between germline ends came to 14 bases. Germline V CDR1 and CDR2: LNHNV, YYDKDF (reference sequence). The CDR3 extends over 15 amino acids. CDR3 nucleotide sequence: TGTGCCACCAGCAGAGATTCGCGCGGGCGGGATGAGCAGTTCTTC. It translates to CATSRDSRGRDEQFF.

The chain carries TRBV27 and TRBJ2-7; the D gene could be TRBD1 or TRBD2 (6 bases each). The length of the CDR3 is 15 residues. Looked up from germline, CDR1 is MNHEY and CDR2 is SMNVEV (reference sequence). The V and J ends lost 4 bases and 4 bases respectively, with 17 bases between them. The CDR3 loop is CASSSSLGAGYEQYF. As DNA, the CDR3 is TGTGCCAGCAGTTCCTCCTTGGGGGCGGGGTACGAGCAGTACTTC.

The rearrangement uses TRBV27 and TRBJ2-3, with D maybe TRBD2 (6 bases). This CDR3 has 13 residues. The V and J ends lost 5 bases and 4 bases respectively, with 10 bases between them. Germline CDR1 MNHEY, CDR2 SMNVEV (reference sequence). The CDR3 nucleotides are TGTGCCAGCAGTGAGGAGGGCCCAGATACGCAGTATTTT. As protein: CASSEEGPDTQYF.

This clonotype was observed a few times. The chain carries TRBV2 and TRBJ2-1, with TRBD1 matching 7 bases. Losses at the gene ends were 6 bases for V and 5 bases for J; bases not matched to a gene: 4. From germline, CDR1 is SNHLY and CDR2 FYNNEI. CDR3 length equals 13 residues. The CDR3 here is CASRGGQNNEQFF. In nucleotides, the CDR3 is TGTGCCAGCAGAGGGGGCCAAAACAATGAGCAGTTCTTC.

This clonotype was detected once. The chain links TRBV28 to TRBJ2-1; no clear D. This CDR3 has 14 amino acids. Germline assignment: CDR1 MDHEN and CDR2 SYDVKM. Trimming removed 7 bases from V and 0 bases from J, with 10 bases in between. For the CDR3, the DNA is TGTGCCAGCATAAAGGTGAGCTCCTACAATGAGCAGTTCTTC. Its translation: CASIKVSSYNEQFF.

DNA of the CDR3: TGTGCCAGCAGTTTAATCCAGGGAATCGGGGGCTACACCTTC. It codes for CASSLIQGIGGYTF. This chain connects TRBV28 to TRBJ1-2; tentatively, D is TRBD1 (5 bases). The germline V gene has CDR1 MDHEN and CDR2 SYDVKM. CDR3 size: 14 residues. The V end was cut by 2 bases, the J end by 8 bases, with 15 bases between.

The rearrangement joins TRBV7-6 to TRBJ2-3; the D gene is possibly TRBD1 (6 bases). This CDR3 is built from 15 residues. Germline V gene lookup returns CDR1 SGHVS and CDR2 FNYEAQ. V lost 1 base to trimming and J lost 2 bases, with 10 bases between them. CDR3 sequence reads: CASSLGQESTDTQYF. The DNA of the CDR3 is TGTGCCAGCAGCTTAGGACAGGAGTCCACAGATACGCAGTATTTT.

This clonotype has just a few counts. The chain couples TRBV3-1 to TRBJ2-7; D unclear. The germline V gene has CDR1 LGHDT and CDR2 YNNKEL (reference sequence). The CDR3 contains 18 residues. The V end was cut by 0 bases, the J end by 3 bases, with 21 bases between. The CDR3 region is CASSQEGGPLIKVYEQYF. The CDR3 DNA reads TGTGCCAGCAGCCAAGAAGGTGGCCCCCTGATTAAAGTCTACGAGCAGTACTTC.

This clonotype has a handful of counts. The rearrangement joins TRBV11-2 to TRBJ2-1, with TRBD2 matching over 8 bases. The V gene end was trimmed by 5 bases and the J gene end by 7 bases; junction bases not matched to a gene: 10. Germline CDR1 SGHAT, CDR2 FQNNGV. The CDR3 is 15 amino acids. DNA of the CDR3: TGTGCCAGCAGCCTGAGCGGGAGTATGTTGAATGAGCAGTTCTTC. Its protein is CASSLSGSMLNEQFF.

This clonotype was recorded only once. The chain is built from TRBV11-2 and TRBJ2-1, with D unclear. Between the trimmed V and J ends, which lost 0 bases and 7 bases, there was a span of 13 bases. Germline CDR1 and CDR2: SGHAT and FQNNGV. The CDR3 consists of 15 residues. CDR3 amino acids: CASSLDYPRANEQFF. The CDR3 DNA reads TGTGCCAGCAGCTTAGATTACCCCAGAGCGAATGAGCAGTTCTTC. The entire variable domain, with the rest obtained from reference TRBV11-2 and TRBJ2-1, is as follows: EAGVAQSPRYKIIEKRQSVAFWCNPISGHATLYWYQQILGQGPKLLIQFQNNGVVDDSQLPKDRFSAERLKGVDSTLKIQPAKLEDSAVYLCASSLDYPRANEQFFGPGTRLTVL.

The chain links TRBV5-1 to TRBJ1-4, with D hard to call. Germline CDR1 SGHRS, CDR2 YFSETQ. The CDR3 length is 19 residues. Deletions cut 4 bases from V and 5 bases from J, with 27 bases between. The CDR3 region has the DNA TGCGCCAGCAGCACTCCTACTGTCGGCGTACAACGCGAGAATGAAAAACTGTTTTTT. Its translation: CASSTPTVGVQRENEKLFF.

The gene calls are TRBV6-1 and TRBJ2-7; TRBD1 aligns across 9 bases. Germline V gene sequence: CDR1 MNHNS, CDR2 SASEGT. J was trimmed by 5 bases and V by 7 bases; bases with no gene match: 15. The CDR3 is 16 amino acids. CDR3 sequence: CASTLQTGGKSDEQYF. The CDR3 nucleotides are TGTGCCAGCACCCTCCAGACAGGGGGGAAAAGTGACGAGCAGTACTTC.

This clonotype was recorded a few times. This could be a read error, since a much larger clone is one nucleotide away. The J gene is TRBJ1-1, the V gene TRBV2; 9 bases are a match to TRBD1. The germline CDR1 and CDR2 sequences are SNHLY and FYNNEI. V was pared by 6 bases and J by 4 bases, with 3 bases of the junction left unmatched. The CDR3 runs 13 residues. The CDR3 bases are TGTGCCAGCAGCGGACAGGGGTCCACTGAAGCTTTCTTT. Translating gives CASSGQGSTEAFF.

This clonotype was recorded at least ten times. The rearrangement joins TRBV4-3 to TRBJ2-2; possibly TRBD1 for D (5 bases). Trimming took 1 base from V and 7 from J, leaving 13 bases between them. Per the germline V gene, CDR1 is LGHNA and CDR2 is YSLEER. The CDR3 totals 15 residues. The CDR3 here is CASSQVGRWGGELFF. The CDR3, as DNA: TGCGCCAGCAGCCAAGTGGGGCGATGGGGCGGGGAGCTGTTTTTT.

The chain is built from TRBV20-1 and TRBJ2-7, with no clear D. The CDR3 spans 13 residues. Germline assignment: CDR1 DFQATT and CDR2 SNEGSKA (reference sequence). V gave up 7 bases and J gave up 0 bases, with 13 bases separating them. The CDR3 DNA reads TGCAGTGTTTTGGGTGCAGCCTCCTACGAGCAGTACTTC. This translates into CSVLGAASYEQYF.

This chain connects TRBV29-1 to TRBJ2-3; 7 bases map to TRBD2. Germline values: CDR1 SQVTM, CDR2 ANQGSEA. After removal of 4 bases from V and 4 bases from J, the junction contained 2 bases not matched to a gene. This CDR3 has 12 residues. The CDR3 DNA is TGCAGCGTTGCCAGCGGGGCAGATACGCAGTATTTT. It translates to CSVASGADTQYF.

This clonotype was recorded many times. The CDR3 DNA is TGCGCCAGCAGCTCGACCGGGACAGGATACCAGAGCTCTGGAAACACCATATATTTT. Encoded protein: CASSSTGTGYQSSGNTIYF. The V gene is TRBV5-1, the J gene TRBJ1-3; TRBD1 aligns across 8 bases. With V trimmed by 3 bases and J by 0 bases, 14 bases remained unmatched. The CDR3 totals 19 residues. Germline V gene sequence: CDR1 SGHRS, CDR2 YFSETQ.